Listed here are 9 T cell receptor beta chains from one sample, sequenced in a study of technical replicates of blood from several donors. Sequencing used immunoSEQ multiplex PCR; TCRdb keeps in-frame clones, though not all of them. The sample yields about 60,000 clones, about 87% seen once. Sequences were obtained from PBMCs. The receptors stem from a human donor in good health. Some clones in this sample may be carry-over from other donors' samples.

The V gene is TRBV11-2, the J gene TRBJ2-5; 12 bases agree with TRBD2. CDR3 length: 15 residues. V was clipped by 4 bases and J by 4 bases; unmatched bases: 4. Germline CDR1 and CDR2: SGHAT and FQNNGV. In DNA, the CDR3 is TGTGCCAGCAGCTCTAGCGGGGGGGCGAGAGAGACCCAGTACTTC. Translation: CASSSSGGARETQYF.

The rearrangement joins TRBV7-3 to TRBJ2-2; maybe TRBD1 (5 bases). Germline V lookup: CDR1 SGHTA, CDR2 FQGTGA. V gave up 5 bases and J gave up 5 bases, with 21 bases separating them. The CDR3 runs to 17 residues. The CDR3 loop is CASSPQPAGRWTGELFF. The CDR3 DNA reads as TGTGCCAGCAGCCCCCAACCGGCAGGGCGGTGGACCGGGGAGCTGTTTTTT.

This clone was detected only a few times. V usage is TRBV5-1 and J usage is TRBJ1-1; TRBD1 agrees at 7 bases. The germline V gene encodes CDR1 SGHRS and CDR2 YFSETQ. Trimming cost V 4 bases and J 2 bases; bases outside gene matches: 5. This CDR3 has 14 amino acids. The CDR3 loop is CASSTGTDNTEAFF. The DNA for the CDR3 is TGCGCCAGCAGCACCGGGACAGACAACACTGAAGCTTTCTTT.

The chain employs TRBV6-6 and TRBJ2-1, with 7 bases matching TRBD2. Germline V gives CDR1 MNHNY, CDR2 SVGAGI (reference sequence). V lost 2 bases and J lost 4; bases outside the gene matches: 5. This CDR3 spans 15 amino acids. The DNA for the CDR3 is TGTGCCAGCAGTTACGGGCTAGCGGAATACAATGAGCAGTTCTTC. It translates to CASSYGLAEYNEQFF.

This chain joins TRBV10-2 and TRBJ2-1, with 12 positions matching TRBD2. V was pared by 2 bases and J by 4 bases, with 3 bases of the junction left unmatched. The CDR3 spans 16 residues. Germline V gene lookup returns CDR1 WSHSY and CDR2 SAAADI. CDR3 nucleotides: TGCGCCAGCAGTGAGGGACTAGCGGGACCGTACAATGAGCAGTTCTTC. Protein: CASSEGLAGPYNEQFF.

The rearrangement links TRBV29-1 to TRBJ2-7; tentatively, D is TRBD2 (5 bases). CDR1 and CDR2 (germline): SQVTM, ANQGSEA. The CDR3 runs to 16 residues. V was pared by 6 bases and J by 0 bases, with 21 bases between. CDR3 coding DNA: TGCAGCGTGTGGGCTAGCCTTGAATTAAGCTCCTACGAGCAGTACTTC. Encoded protein: CSVWASLELSSYEQYF.

The gene calls are TRBV5-1 and TRBJ2-7; 8 bases agree with TRBD1. Germline V gene data show CDR1 as SGHRS and CDR2 as YFSETQ. The CDR3 runs to 17 residues. V lost 4 bases to trimming and J lost 5 bases; unmatched junction nucleotides: 17. Written as DNA, the CDR3 is TGCGCCAGCAGCACAGGGGGACCAAGGAAGACTAGGGACGAGCAGTACTTC. It specifies CASSTGGPRKTRDEQYF. The whole variable domain, filled in from reference TRBV5-1 and TRBJ2-7, reads KAGVTQTPRYLIKTRGQQVTLSCSPISGHRSVSWYQQTPGQGLQFLFEYFSETQRNKGNFPGRFSGRQFSNSRSEMNVSTLELGDSALYLCASSTGGPRKTRDEQYFGPGTRLTVT.

The chain carries TRBV19 and TRBJ1-4; the match to TRBD1 covers 9 bases. The CDR3 contains 13 residues. Trimming cost V 5 bases and J 11 bases; bases outside gene matches: 6. In germline, CDR1 is LNHDA, CDR2 SQIVND (reference sequence). CDR3 amino acids: CASSSQGTGKLFF. The CDR3 region has the DNA TGTGCCAGTAGTTCCCAGGGGACAGGGAAACTGTTTTTT. Looking up the rest from reference TRBV19 and TRBJ1-4 gives the full variable domain: DGGITQSPKYLFRKEGQNVTLSCEQNLNHDAMYWYRQDPGQGLRLIYYSQIVNDFQKGDIAEGYSVSREKKESFPLTVTSAQKNPTAFYLCASSSQGTGKLFFGSGTQLSVL.

The chain has TRBV2 and TRBJ2-7; 10 nucleotides line up with TRBD2. The junction had 5 bases not matched to a gene; V was cut back by 1 base and J by 2 bases. This CDR3 has 16 amino acids. Germline lookup yields CDR1 SNHLY and CDR2 FYNNEI. The CDR3 region is CASSEGGLALAYEQYF. Here the CDR3 DNA reads TGTGCCAGCAGTGAAGGGGGACTAGCGCTCGCCTACGAGCAGTACTTC. The full variable domain, in which reference TRBV2 and TRBJ2-7 provide the parts outside the CDR3, is EPEVTQTPSHQVTQMGQEVILRCVPISNHLYFYWYRQILGQKVEFLVSFYNNEISEKSEIFDDQFSVERPDGSNFTLKIRSTKLEDSAMYFCASSEGGLALAYEQYFGPGTRLTVT.